A single sample is the source of the 18 T cell receptor beta chains below, sequenced in a study of STAT5B mutations in CD4+ large granular lymphocyte leukemia. Profiling relied on immunoSEQ multiplex PCR, and the TCRdb table lists in-frame clones only, not all of them. The data hold around 37,000 clones, with about four fifths observed a single time. Sequenced sample: CD4+ T cells from blood buffy coats. The receptors come from a human donor in good health.

The chain uses TRBV6-5 and TRBJ1-2; 8 nucleotides line up with TRBD1. V shed 4 bases and J 6 bases; nucleotides not matched to a gene: 7. This CDR3 comprises 14 residues. Germline assignment: CDR1 MNHEY and CDR2 SVGAGI. In DNA form, the CDR3 reads TGTGCCAGCAGTTGGGACAGGCGCATGGATGGCTACACCTTC. It encodes CASSWDRRMDGYTF.

The chain employs TRBV6-5 and TRBJ2-4; D tentatively reads TRBD1 or TRBD2 (5 bases each). Trimming removed 6 bases at V and 4 bases at J, with 16 bases between. The CDR3 consists of 15 residues. Per the germline V gene, CDR1 is MNHEY and CDR2 is SVGAGI. In DNA, the CDR3 is TGTGCCAGCAGCCCCAAAGGGGACCCTAAAAACATTCAGTACTTC. Its translation: CASSPKGDPKNIQYF.

The rearrangement uses TRBV9 and TRBJ1-3; TRBD1 aligns across 9 bases. The ends lost 3 bases at V and 5 bases at J; junction bases unmatched: 3. The CDR3 is made up of 14 amino acids. Germline CDR1 SGDLS, CDR2 YYNGEE. In DNA form, the CDR3 reads TGTGCCAGCAGCGCGGGACAGGGCCGAAACACCATATATTTT. It codes for CASSAGQGRNTIYF.

The chain recombines TRBV7-2 with TRBJ2-7, with TRBD2 matching over 10 bases. The CDR3 consists of 15 residues. With 5 bases clipped from V and 2 bases from J, the junction kept 6 bases outside the gene matches. Per germline, CDR1 SGHTA and CDR2 FQGNSA. As DNA, the CDR3 is TGTGCCAGCAGCCTCTCCAGCGGGGGGGCCTACGAGCAGTACTTC. As protein: CASSLSSGGAYEQYF.

Only one count was recorded for this clone. V gene TRBV5-1 combines with J gene TRBJ1-2; 8 nucleotides line up with TRBD1. Trimming removed 3 bases from V and 7 bases from J; junction bases left unmatched: 11. Germline-derived CDR1 and CDR2 are SGHRS and YFSETQ. This CDR3 has 15 residues. The CDR3 loop reads CASSSTGEENGGYTF. The CDR3 DNA sequence: TGCGCCAGCAGCTCGACAGGGGAGGAAAACGGTGGCTACACCTTC.

This chain joins TRBV11-2 and TRBJ2-7; TRBD2 agrees at 13 bases. After removal of 6 bases from V and 7 bases from J, the junction contained 6 bases not matched to a gene. Germline values: CDR1 SGHAT, CDR2 FQNNGV. CDR3 length: 14 amino acids. DNA of the CDR3: TGTGCCAGCAGGCGACTAGCGGGAGGCGGGGAGCAGTACTTC. Residues: CASRRLAGGGEQYF.

J is TRBJ1-3 and V is TRBV19; no clear D. The CDR3 sequence is 15 residues long. The V gene's germline CDR1 is LNHDA and CDR2 SQIVND (reference sequence). The V end was cut by 0 bases, the J end by 2 bases, with 8 bases between. The CDR3 DNA reads TGTGCCAGTAGTATAGATGACCGGACTGGAAACACCATATATTTT. Translation gives CASSIDDRTGNTIYF.

The chain has TRBV18 and TRBJ1-4; weak D call: TRBD1 (6 bases). The length of the CDR3 is 14 residues. V was pared by 1 base and J by 3 bases, with 6 bases between. CDR1 is KGHSH, CDR2 LQKENI, per germline. Here the CDR3 DNA reads TGTGCCAGCTCACCACAGGGGGCTAATGAAAAACTGTTTTTT. As protein: CASSPQGANEKLFF.

The chain uses TRBV2 and TRBJ2-3; D uncertain. The germline V and J ends were trimmed by 2 bases and 0 bases, with 6 bases remaining between them. This CDR3 contains 14 residues. The germline gives CDR1 SNHLY, CDR2 FYNNEI. CDR3 in DNA: TGTGCCAGCAGTGAATCCAGTAGCACAGATACGCAGTATTTT. Its protein product is CASSESSSTDTQYF. Drawing the rest from reference TRBV2 and TRBJ2-3, the complete variable domain is EPEVTQTPSHQVTQMGQEVILRCVPISNHLYFYWYRQILGQKVEFLVSFYNNEISEKSEIFDDQFSVERPDGSNFTLKIRSTKLEDSAMYFCASSESSSTDTQYFGPGTRLTVL.

The genes are TRBV7-9 and TRBJ1-1; D is unclear. In germline, CDR1 is SEHNR, CDR2 FQNEAQ (reference sequence). Deletions cut 2 bases from V and 7 bases from J, with 5 bases between. The length of the CDR3 is 11 residues. CDR3 in amino acids: CASSLLGEAFF. The CDR3, as DNA: TGTGCCAGCAGCTTATTGGGTGAAGCTTTCTTT.

The genes are TRBV7-7 and TRBJ2-3; D uncertain. This CDR3 spans 15 amino acids. Germline assignment: CDR1 SSHAT and CDR2 FNYEAQ (reference sequence). The ends were cut back, 0 bases at V and 0 bases at J, with 7 bases in the middle. CDR3 amino acids: CASSLAPGSTDTQYF. CDR3 nucleotides: TGTGCCAGCAGCTTAGCGCCAGGAAGCACAGATACGCAGTATTTT.

The chain couples TRBV5-1 to TRBJ2-2; D is possibly TRBD1 or TRBD2 (5 bases each). The CDR3 totals 14 residues. Germline CDR1 reads SGHRS; CDR2 reads YFSETQ. V was trimmed by 6 bases and J by 6 bases, leaving 15 bases between them. The CDR3 sequence: CASKYQVGAGELFF. The CDR3 coding sequence is TGCGCCAGCAAGTACCAGGTGGGGGCCGGGGAGCTGTTTTTT.

This clone was seen only a few times. This chain joins TRBV6-1 and TRBJ2-7; D ambiguous. The CDR3 is made up of 13 amino acids. The V gene lost 8 bases and the J gene lost 2 bases, with 13 bases spanning the gap. Per germline, CDR1 MNHNS and CDR2 SASEGT. CDR3 bases: TGTGCCAGCGCCATCTTAATCACCTACGAGCAGTACTTC. This gives the protein CASAILITYEQYF.

This clone was found a few times. The chain recombines TRBV10-3 with TRBJ1-5, with D maybe TRBD1 (6 bases). This CDR3 contains 14 residues. V was clipped by 9 bases and J by 0 bases, with 12 bases between them. The germline CDR1 and CDR2 sequences are ENHRY and SYGVKD. In DNA form, the CDR3 reads TGTGCCATTGGGACACAGTATAGCAATCAGCCCCAGCATTTT. This codes for CAIGTQYSNQPQHF.

This chain connects TRBV7-2 to TRBJ2-5; 7 bases are a match to TRBD1. Per germline, CDR1 SGHTA and CDR2 FQGNSA. The CDR3 has 14 residues. After removal of 3 bases from V and 2 bases from J, the junction contained 3 bases not matched to a gene. CDR3 bases: TGTGCCAGCAGCTTGACAGGGCTGCAAGAGACCCAGTACTTC. It translates to CASSLTGLQETQYF.

This clone turned up a few times. V usage is TRBV2 and J usage is TRBJ1-6; TRBD1 aligns across 7 bases. With V trimmed by 10 bases and J by 4 bases, 4 bases remained unmatched. CDR1 and CDR2 from the germline V gene are SNHLY and FYNNEI. CDR3 size: 13 residues. The CDR3 DNA reads as TGTGCCACCCTGGGACAGTATAATTCACCCCTCCACTTT. This encodes CATLGQYNSPLHF.

V and J are TRBV5-5 and TRBJ2-3, with D possibly being TRBD1 or TRBD2 (6 bases each). Looked up from germline, CDR1 is SGHKS and CDR2 is YYEKEE (reference sequence). Trimming pared 4 bases from V and 1 base from J, leaving 16 bases between. The CDR3 sequence is 16 residues long. CDR3 DNA sequence: TGTGCCAGCAGCCTACCGGGGGCTCTGGGCACAGATACGCAGTATTTT. It translates to CASSLPGALGTDTQYF.

The chain uses TRBV6-5 and TRBJ2-3; no clear D. CDR3 length: 12 amino acids. Per germline, CDR1 MNHEY and CDR2 SVGAGI. V shed 5 bases and J shed 8 bases, with 11 bases lying between them. CDR3 region: CASSPELGTQYF. DNA of the CDR3: TGTGCCAGCAGTCCTGAGTTGGGTACGCAGTATTTT.